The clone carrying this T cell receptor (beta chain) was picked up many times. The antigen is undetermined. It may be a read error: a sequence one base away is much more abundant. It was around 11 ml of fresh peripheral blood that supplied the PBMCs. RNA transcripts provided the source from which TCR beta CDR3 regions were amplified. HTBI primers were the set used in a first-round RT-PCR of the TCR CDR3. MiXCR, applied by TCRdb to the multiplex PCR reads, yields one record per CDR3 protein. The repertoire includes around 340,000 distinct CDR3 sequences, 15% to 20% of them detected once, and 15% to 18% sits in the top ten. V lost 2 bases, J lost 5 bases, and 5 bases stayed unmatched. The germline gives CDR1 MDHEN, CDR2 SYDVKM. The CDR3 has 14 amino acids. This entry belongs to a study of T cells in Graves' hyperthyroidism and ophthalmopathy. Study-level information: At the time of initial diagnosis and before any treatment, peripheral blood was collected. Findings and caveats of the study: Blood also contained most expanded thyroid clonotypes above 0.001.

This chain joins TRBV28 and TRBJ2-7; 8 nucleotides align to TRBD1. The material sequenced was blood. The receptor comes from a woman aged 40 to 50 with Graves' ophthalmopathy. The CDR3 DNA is TGTGCCAGCAGTTTAATCGGCAGGGGGCACGAGCAGTACTTC. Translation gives CASSLIGRGHEQYF.